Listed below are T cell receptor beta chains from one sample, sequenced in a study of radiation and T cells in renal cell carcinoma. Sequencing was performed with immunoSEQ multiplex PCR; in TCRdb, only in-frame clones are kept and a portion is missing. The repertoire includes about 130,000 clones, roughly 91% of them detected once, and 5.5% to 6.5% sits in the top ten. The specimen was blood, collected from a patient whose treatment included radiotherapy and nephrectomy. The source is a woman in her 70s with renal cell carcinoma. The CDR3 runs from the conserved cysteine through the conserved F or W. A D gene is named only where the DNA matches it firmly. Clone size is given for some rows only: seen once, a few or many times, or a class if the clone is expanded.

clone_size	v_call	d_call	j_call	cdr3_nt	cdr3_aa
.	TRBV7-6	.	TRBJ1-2	TGTGCCAGCAGCTTAGCTCCAGGGGACGGCTACACCTTC	CASSLAPGDGYTF
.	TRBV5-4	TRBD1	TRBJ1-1	TGTGCCAGCAGCCGGGACAGCATGAACACTGAAGCTTTCTTT	CASSRDSMNTEAFF
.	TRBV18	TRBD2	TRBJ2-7	TGTGCCAGCTCACCCCGGGGGGGGTCCTACGAGCAGTACTTC	CASSPRGGSYEQYF
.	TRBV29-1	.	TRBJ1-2	TGCAGCGTTGACAGGGATGGCTACACCTTC	CSVDRDGYTF
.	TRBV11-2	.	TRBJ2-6	TGTGCCAGCAGCTTAGACGGCTCTGGGGCCAACGTCCTGACTTTC	CASSLDGSGANVLTF
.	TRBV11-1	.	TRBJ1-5	TGTGCCAGCAGTTTAGATGGGTCGGGCAATCAGCCCCAGCATTTT	CASSLDGSGNQPQHF
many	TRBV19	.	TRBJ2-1	TGTGCCAGTAGTCCCGCGACTAGGGACTATGAGCAGTTCTTC	CASSPATRDYEQFF
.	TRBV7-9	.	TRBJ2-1	TGTGCCAGCAGCTTAATCGTGCAGATCCTACCTCCCGAGCAGTTCTTC	CASSLIVQILPPEQFF
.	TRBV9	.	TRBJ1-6	TGTGCCAGCAGCAGCAGATCCAGCTCCTATAATTCACCCCTCCACTTT	CASSSRSSSYNSPLHF
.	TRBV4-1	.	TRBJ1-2	TGCGCCAGCAGCCAAACACAGGCGGTTGGTGGCTACACCTTC	CASSQTQAVGGYTF
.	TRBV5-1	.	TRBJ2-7	TGCGCCAGCAGCTTGGCTTCAGGGTCCGAGCAGTACTTC	CASSLASGSEQYF
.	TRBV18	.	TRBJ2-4	TGTGCCAGCTCACCGGTGGCGAGCGGAGGAGGGGGCATTCAGTACTTC	CASSPVASGGGGIQYF
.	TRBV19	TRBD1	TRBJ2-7	TGTGCCAGTAGTATAGGGGGACAGGGTGTATACGAGCAGTACTTC	CASSIGGQGVYEQYF
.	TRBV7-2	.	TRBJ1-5	TGTGCCAGCAGCTTAATACGGGGCAATCAGCCCCAGCATTTT	CASSLIRGNQPQHF
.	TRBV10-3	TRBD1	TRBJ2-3	TGTGCCATCAGTGAGTCTGGGACAGGGGTGGATACGCAGTATTTT	CAISESGTGVDTQYF
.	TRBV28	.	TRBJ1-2	TGTGCCAGCAGTTCCAGAGGTGGCTACACCTTC	CASSSRGGYTF
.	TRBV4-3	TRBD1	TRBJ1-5	TGCGCCAGCAGCCAAGATAGAGGACAGGGGGCCAGAAACAATCAGCCCCAGCATTTT	CASSQDRGQGARNNQPQHF
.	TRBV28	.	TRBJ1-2	TGTGCCAGCAGTTGGGCTAAGCCTAACTATGGCTACACCTTC	CASSWAKPNYGYTF
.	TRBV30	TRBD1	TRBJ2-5	TGTGCCTGGGACAGGGGGCAAGAGACCCAGTACTTC	CAWDRGQETQYF
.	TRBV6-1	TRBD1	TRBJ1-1	TGTGCCAGCAGTGAAAGGTCGTGGACAGGCACTGAAGCTTTCTTT	CASSERSWTGTEAFF
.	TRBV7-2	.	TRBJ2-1	TGTGCCAGCAGCTCGGGCCCCAATGAGCAGTTCTTC	CASSSGPNEQFF
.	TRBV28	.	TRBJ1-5	TGTGCCAGCAGTTTGTTGGGCAATCAGCCCCAGCATTTT	CASSLLGNQPQHF
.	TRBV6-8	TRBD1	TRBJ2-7	TGTGCCAGCAAGACAGGGGCCTACGAGCAGTACTTC	CASKTGAYEQYF
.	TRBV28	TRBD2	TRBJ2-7	TGTGCCAGCAGTGCCCGGGATACTAGCGGGGGTTACGAGCAGTACTTC	CASSARDTSGGYEQYF
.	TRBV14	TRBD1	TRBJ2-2	TGTGCCAGCAGCCAAGAGAAGAGACAGGGTTACGGGGAGCTGTTTTTT	CASSQEKRQGYGELFF
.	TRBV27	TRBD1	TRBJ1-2	TGTGCCAGCAGTTTGACAGGGAATGGCTACACCTTC	CASSLTGNGYTF
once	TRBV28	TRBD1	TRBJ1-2	TGTGCCAGCAGATTACAGGGGGGATATTATGGCTACACCTTC	CASRLQGGYYGYTF
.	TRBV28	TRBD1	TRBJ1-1	TGTGCCAGCAGTTTCCCGCCGGGACAGGGTTTTTCGGGGAACACTGAAGCTTTCTTT	CASSFPPGQGFSGNTEAFF
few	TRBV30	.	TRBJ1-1	TGTGCCTGGAGATGGTTGAACACTGAAGCTTTCTTT	CAWRWLNTEAFF
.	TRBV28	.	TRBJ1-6	TGTGCCAGCAGTCTGGCGGCGGGGTATAATTCACCCCTCCACTTT	CASSLAAGYNSPLHF
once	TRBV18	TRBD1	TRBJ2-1	TGTGCCAGCTCACCACTAGGGACAGGGGATGATGAGCAGTTCTTC	CASSPLGTGDDEQFF
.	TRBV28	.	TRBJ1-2	TGTGCCAGCAGAGGGACGGGGAGGTATGGCTACACCTTC	CASRGTGRYGYTF
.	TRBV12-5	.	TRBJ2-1	TGTGCTAGTGGTTTGGGGCGAAAGGACAACTCCTACAATGAGCAGTTCTTC	CASGLGRKDNSYNEQFF
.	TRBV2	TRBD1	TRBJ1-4	TGTGCCAGCAGTGAAGCGCTTCGGGACAGGCTTAATGAAAAACTGTTTTTT	CASSEALRDRLNEKLFF
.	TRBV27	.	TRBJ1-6	TGTGCCAGCAGTTTGAAGCAGCCAAATAGCTCCTATAATTCACCCCTCCACTTT	CASSLKQPNSSYNSPLHF
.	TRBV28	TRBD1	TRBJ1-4	TGTGCCAGCAGTACAGCAGGGGGGCCTAATGAAAAACTGTTTTTT	CASSTAGGPNEKLFF